The rows below give T cell receptor beta chains drawn from one sample of a study of blood T cell repertoires in COVID-19. The protocol was immunoSEQ multiplex PCR, while the TCRdb copy is restricted to in-frame clones and leaves out a portion. The sample has 97,000 or so clones, 75% to 95% seen once; the top ten hold 4% to 4.5%. Sequenced sample: peripheral blood. These receptors all stem from a man younger than 35 with acute or convalescent COVID-19. The CDR3 runs from the conserved cysteine through the conserved F or W. A D gene is named only where the DNA matches it firmly. Size is omitted from some rows. Given values are once, few, many or a class for expanded clones.

d_gene,len,abundance,j_gene,v_gene,CDR3nt,CDR3aa
TRBD1,16,.,TRBJ2-2,TRBV7-6,TGTGCCAGCAGCTTAGACAGGGGACCGTTCACCGGGGAGCTGTTTTTT,CASSLDRGPFTGELFF
.,15,.,TRBJ1-1,TRBV21-1,TGTGCCAGCAGCACCATCGGACAGCTAAACACTGAAGCTTTCTTT,CASSTIGQLNTEAFF
TRBD2,17,.,TRBJ2-1,TRBV29-1,TGCAGCGTCAAAGGACTAGCGGGGGAAATGGGATTCGATGAGCAGTTCTTC,CSVKGLAGEMGFDEQFF
.,19,few,TRBJ2-4,TRBV15,TGTGCCACCAGCAGAGATCGGGTCGTTGGCCTATTAGCCAAAAACATTCAGTACTTC,CATSRDRVVGLLAKNIQYF
TRBD2,14,.,TRBJ2-7,TRBV5-1,TGCGCCAGCAAAGGGACTAGCGGCCCCTACGAGCAGTACTTC,CASKGTSGPYEQYF
TRBD2,15,.,TRBJ2-3,TRBV7-9,TGTGCCAGCAGCGGGACTAGCGGGGGACCAGATACGCAGTATTTT,CASSGTSGGPDTQYF
.,16,.,TRBJ1-4,TRBV6-6,TGTGCCAGCAGTTACTTGACAGATAAAAGGGGTGAAAAACTGTTTTTT,CASSYLTDKRGEKLFF
.,13,.,TRBJ2-3,TRBV7-8,TGTGCCAGCAGCTTAGCAGCAACAGATACGCAGTATTTT,CASSLAATDTQYF
.,13,.,TRBJ2-5,TRBV6-5,TGTGCCAGTTCATCCCCGAGTGTAGAGACCCAGTACTTC,CASSSPSVETQYF
TRBD2,14,.,TRBJ2-1,TRBV7-8,TGTGCCAGCAGACCTAGCGGTTCGGGGAATGAGCAGTTCTTC,CASRPSGSGNEQFF
TRBD1,14,.,TRBJ1-1,TRBV20-1,TGCAGTGCTAGTAACAGGGGACGGAACACTGAAGCTTTCTTT,CSASNRGRNTEAFF
TRBD2,15,.,TRBJ2-3,TRBV20-1,TGCAGTGCCAGTAATTTGGGACTAGCAACAGATACGCAGTATTTT,CSASNLGLATDTQYF
TRBD1,15,.,TRBJ1-5,TRBV7-2,TGTGCCAGCAGCCCCCAGACAGGGGCGGGTCAGCCCCAGCATTTT,CASSPQTGAGQPQHF
TRBD1,16,.,TRBJ1-3,TRBV2,TGTGCCAGCAGTGAGGACAGGCAAGCCCCTGGAAACACCATATATTTT,CASSEDRQAPGNTIYF
TRBD1,17,.,TRBJ1-5,TRBV23-1,TGCGCCAGCCAGCAAGGACAGGGGGGTTTGCGCAATCAGCCCCAGCATTTT,CASQQGQGGLRNQPQHF